The subject of this entry is one TCR beta chain. Study processing details: Nucleated cell number was recorded as an estimate derived from reference gene primer amplification. TCRdb's table, derived via immunoSEQ multiplex PCR, lists solely in-frame clones and lacks some. V, J and clone size are taken as reported in that table, and D and trimming were inferred from the DNA itself. Of approximately 130,000 clones detected, almost 85% appear once; the ten largest clones hold over 10%. The data were obtained in a study of blood T cell repertoires in COVID-19. The overall study: Samples of COVID-19 (acute and convalescent) were obtained from the United States, Italy and Spain. In each case, the material was cDNA or gDNA derived from T cells, B-cell-depleted T cells, or PBMCs.

The receptor was isolated from a human donor in a cohort sampled during active COVID-19. The sequencing sample was made of peripheral blood.

CDR3 protein: CASSRAGVTDTQYF. CDR3 bases: TGTGCCAGCAGCCGAGCGGGGGTAACAGATACGCAGTATTTT. The V and J genes are TRBV9 and TRBJ2-3; TRBD2 matches at 8 bases. CDR3 length: 14 residues. V lost 4 bases, J lost 3 bases, and 4 bases stayed unmatched. CDR1 SGDLS and CDR2 YYNGEE come from the germline V gene.